This T cell receptor beta chain is drawn from a study of blood T cell repertoires in COVID-19. Overall study: PBMCs, B-cell-depleted T cells, or T cells provided the cDNA or gDNA that made up the material.

Trimming took 1 base from V and 4 from J, leaving 19 bases between them. Germline V gene data show CDR1 as SEHNR and CDR2 as FQNEAQ (reference sequence). This CDR3 has 18 amino acids. Method: immunoSEQ multiplex PCR; TCRdb's copy keeps in-frame clones and lacks some. This table has about 60,000 clones, approximately 90% appearing once. Material: peripheral blood. The clonotype was recovered from a human donor with active COVID-19. The donor label of this sample is uncertain. The chain recombines TRBV7-9 with TRBJ2-2; perhaps TRBD1 as D (5 bases). The CDR3 DNA reads as TGTGCCAGCAGCTTAGTTCGTTCCCTACTGACAGCCACCGGGGAGCTGTTTTTT. Its protein product is CASSLVRSLLTATGELFF.